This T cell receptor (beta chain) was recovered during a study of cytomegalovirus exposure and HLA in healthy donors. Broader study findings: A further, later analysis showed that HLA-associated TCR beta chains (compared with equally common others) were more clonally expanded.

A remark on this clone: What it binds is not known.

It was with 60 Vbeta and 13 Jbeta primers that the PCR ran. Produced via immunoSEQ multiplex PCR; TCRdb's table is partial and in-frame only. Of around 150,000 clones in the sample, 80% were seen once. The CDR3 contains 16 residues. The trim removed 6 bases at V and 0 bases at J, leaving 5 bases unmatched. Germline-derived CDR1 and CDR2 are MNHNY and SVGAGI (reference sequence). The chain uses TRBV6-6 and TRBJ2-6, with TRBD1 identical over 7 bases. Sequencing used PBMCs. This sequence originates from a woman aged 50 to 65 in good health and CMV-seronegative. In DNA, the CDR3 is TGTGCCAGCAGAGAAACAGGGGACTCTGGGGCCAACGTCCTGACTTTC. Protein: CASRETGDSGANVLTF.